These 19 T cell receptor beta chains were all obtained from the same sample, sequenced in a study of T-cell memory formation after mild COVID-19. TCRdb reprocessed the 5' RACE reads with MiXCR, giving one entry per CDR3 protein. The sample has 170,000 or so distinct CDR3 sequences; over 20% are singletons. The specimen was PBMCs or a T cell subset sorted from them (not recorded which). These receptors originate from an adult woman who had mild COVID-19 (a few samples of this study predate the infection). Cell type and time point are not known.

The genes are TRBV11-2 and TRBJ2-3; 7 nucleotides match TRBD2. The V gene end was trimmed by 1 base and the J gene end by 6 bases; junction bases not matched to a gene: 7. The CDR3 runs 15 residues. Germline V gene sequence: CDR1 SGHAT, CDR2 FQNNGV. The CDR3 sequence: CASSLALAGGDTQYF. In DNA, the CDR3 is TGTGCCAGCAGCTTAGCTTTAGCGGGTGGGGATACGCAGTATTTT.

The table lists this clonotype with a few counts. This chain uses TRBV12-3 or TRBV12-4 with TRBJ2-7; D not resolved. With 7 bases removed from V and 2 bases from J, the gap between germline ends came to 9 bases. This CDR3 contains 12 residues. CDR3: CASTDSTYEQYF. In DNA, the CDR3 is TGTGCCAGCACCGACTCTACCTACGAGCAGTACTTC.

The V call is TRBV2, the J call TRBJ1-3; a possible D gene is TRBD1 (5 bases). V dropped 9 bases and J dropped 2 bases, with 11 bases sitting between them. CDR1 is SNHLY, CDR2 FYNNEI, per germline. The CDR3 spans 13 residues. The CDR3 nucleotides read TGTGCCAGATCTACGGGGCCTGGAAACACCATATATTTT. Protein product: CARSTGPGNTIYF.

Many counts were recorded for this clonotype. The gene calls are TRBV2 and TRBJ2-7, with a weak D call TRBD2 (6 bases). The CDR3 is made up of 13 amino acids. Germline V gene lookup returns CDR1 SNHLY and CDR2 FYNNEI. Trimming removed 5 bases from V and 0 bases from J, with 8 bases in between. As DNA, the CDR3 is TGTGCCAGCAGTACGGGAGTCTCCTACGAGCAGTACTTC. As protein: CASSTGVSYEQYF.

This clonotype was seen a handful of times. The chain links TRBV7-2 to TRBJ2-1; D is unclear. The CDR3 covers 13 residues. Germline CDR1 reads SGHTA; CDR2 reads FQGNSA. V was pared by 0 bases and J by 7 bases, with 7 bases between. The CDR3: CASSLAWSNEQFF. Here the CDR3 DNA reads TGTGCCAGCAGCTTAGCATGGAGTAATGAGCAGTTCTTC.

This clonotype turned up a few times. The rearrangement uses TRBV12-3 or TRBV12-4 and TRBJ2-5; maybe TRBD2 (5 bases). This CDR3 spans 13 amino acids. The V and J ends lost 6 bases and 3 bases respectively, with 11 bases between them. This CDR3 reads CASRIRTEETQYF. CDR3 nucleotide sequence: TGTGCCAGCAGGATACGGACTGAAGAGACCCAGTACTTC.

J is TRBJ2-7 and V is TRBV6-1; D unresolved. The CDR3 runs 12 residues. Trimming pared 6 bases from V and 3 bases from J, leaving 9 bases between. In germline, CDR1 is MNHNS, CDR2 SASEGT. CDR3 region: CASSRPLYEQYF. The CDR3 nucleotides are TGTGCCAGCAGCCGCCCTCTCTACGAGCAGTACTTC.

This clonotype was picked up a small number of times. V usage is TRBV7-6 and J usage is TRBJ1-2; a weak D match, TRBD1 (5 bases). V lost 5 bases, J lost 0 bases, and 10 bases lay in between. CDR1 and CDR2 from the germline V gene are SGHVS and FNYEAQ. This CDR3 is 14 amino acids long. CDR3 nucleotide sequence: TGTGCCAGCAGCCCTGACAGAGCTAACTATGGCTACACCTTC. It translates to CASSPDRANYGYTF.

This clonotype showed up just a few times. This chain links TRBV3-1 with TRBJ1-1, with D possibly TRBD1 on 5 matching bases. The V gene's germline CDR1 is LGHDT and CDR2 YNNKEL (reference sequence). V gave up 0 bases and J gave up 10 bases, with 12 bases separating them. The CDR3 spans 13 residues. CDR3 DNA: TGTGCCAGCAGCCAAGAGGGCAGGGATCGAGCTTTCTTT. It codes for CASSQEGRDRAFF.

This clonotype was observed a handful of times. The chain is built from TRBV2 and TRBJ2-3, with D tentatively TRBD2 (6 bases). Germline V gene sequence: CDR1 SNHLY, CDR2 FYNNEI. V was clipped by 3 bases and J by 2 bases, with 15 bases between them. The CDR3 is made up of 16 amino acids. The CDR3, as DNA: TGTGCCAGCAGTGACTGGGGACTGCGGTCCACAGATACGCAGTATTTT. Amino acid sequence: CASSDWGLRSTDTQYF.

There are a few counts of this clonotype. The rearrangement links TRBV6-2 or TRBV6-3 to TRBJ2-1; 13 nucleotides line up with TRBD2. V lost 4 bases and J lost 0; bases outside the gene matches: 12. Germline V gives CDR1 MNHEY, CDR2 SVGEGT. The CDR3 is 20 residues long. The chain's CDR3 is CASSLTEILAGGSSYNEQFF. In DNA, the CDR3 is TGTGCCAGCAGTTTAACAGAGATACTAGCGGGAGGGAGCTCCTACAATGAGCAGTTCTTC.

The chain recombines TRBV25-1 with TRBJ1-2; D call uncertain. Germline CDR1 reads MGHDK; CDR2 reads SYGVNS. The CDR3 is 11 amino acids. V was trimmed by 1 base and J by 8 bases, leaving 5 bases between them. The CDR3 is CASSESEGYTF. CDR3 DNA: TGTGCCAGCAGTGAATCCGAGGGCTACACCTTC.

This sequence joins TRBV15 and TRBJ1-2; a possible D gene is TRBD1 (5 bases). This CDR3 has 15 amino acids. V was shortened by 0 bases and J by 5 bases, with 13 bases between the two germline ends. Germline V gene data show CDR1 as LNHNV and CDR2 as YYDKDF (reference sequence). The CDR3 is CATSRDWDAPYGYTF. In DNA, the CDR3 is TGTGCCACCAGCAGAGATTGGGACGCCCCGTATGGCTACACCTTC.

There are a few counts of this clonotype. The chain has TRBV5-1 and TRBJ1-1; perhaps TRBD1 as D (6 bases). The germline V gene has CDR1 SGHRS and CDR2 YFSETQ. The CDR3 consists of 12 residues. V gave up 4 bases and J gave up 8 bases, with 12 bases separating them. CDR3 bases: TGCGCCAGCAGCGCAAACAGGGCGGAAGCTTTCTTT. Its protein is CASSANRAEAFF.

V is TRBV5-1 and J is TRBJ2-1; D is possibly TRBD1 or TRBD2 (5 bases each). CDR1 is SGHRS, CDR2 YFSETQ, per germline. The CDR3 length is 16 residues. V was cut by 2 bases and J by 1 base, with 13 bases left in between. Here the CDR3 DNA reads TGCGCCAGCAGCTTAAGGGGACGACAGTCCTACAATGAGCAGTTCTTC. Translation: CASSLRGRQSYNEQFF.

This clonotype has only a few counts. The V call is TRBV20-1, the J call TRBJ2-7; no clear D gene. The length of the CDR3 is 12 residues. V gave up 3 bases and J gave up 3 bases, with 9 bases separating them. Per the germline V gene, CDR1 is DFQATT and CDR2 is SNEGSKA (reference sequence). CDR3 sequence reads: CSASLSGYEQYF. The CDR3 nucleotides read TGCAGTGCTAGTCTGTCGGGCTACGAGCAGTACTTC.

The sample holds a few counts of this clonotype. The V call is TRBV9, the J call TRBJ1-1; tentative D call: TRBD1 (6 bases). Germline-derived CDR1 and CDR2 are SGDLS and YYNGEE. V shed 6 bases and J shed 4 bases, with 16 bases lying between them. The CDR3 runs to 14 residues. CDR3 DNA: TGTGCCAGCACGGAGGGGGGGGCGCCCACTGAAGCTTTCTTT. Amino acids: CASTEGGAPTEAFF.

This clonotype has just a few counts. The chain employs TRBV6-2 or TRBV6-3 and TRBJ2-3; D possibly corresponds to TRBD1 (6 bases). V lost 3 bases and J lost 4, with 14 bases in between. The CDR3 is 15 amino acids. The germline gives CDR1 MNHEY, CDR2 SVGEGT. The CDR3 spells CASSYLPAGADTQYF. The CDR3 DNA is TGTGCCAGCAGTTATCTACCCGCAGGGGCAGATACGCAGTATTTT.

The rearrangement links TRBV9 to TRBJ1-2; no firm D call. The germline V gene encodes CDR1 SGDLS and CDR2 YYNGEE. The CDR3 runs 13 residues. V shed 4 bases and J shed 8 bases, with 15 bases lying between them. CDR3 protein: CASSSTSSGGYTF. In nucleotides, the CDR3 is TGTGCCAGCAGCTCGACGAGCTCCGGGGGCTACACCTTC.